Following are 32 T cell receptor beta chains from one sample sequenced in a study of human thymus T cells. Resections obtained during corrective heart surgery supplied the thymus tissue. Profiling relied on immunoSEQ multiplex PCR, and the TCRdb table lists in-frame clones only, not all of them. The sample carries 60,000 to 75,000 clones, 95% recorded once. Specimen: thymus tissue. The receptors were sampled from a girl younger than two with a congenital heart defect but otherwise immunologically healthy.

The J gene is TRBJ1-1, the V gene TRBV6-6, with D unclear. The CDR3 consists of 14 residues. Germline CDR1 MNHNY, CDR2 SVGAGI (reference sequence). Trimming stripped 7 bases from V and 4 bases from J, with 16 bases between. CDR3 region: CASTPDVGGTEAFF. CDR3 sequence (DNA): TGTGCCAGCACCCCAGACGTGGGAGGCACTGAAGCTTTCTTT.

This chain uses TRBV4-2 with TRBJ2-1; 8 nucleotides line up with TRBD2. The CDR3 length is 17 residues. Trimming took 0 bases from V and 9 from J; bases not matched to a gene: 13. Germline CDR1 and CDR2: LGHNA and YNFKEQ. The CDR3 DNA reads TGTGCCAGCAGCCAAGATAGCGAAGCGGGAGAATTGGGTGAGCAGTTCTTC. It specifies CASSQDSEAGELGEQFF.

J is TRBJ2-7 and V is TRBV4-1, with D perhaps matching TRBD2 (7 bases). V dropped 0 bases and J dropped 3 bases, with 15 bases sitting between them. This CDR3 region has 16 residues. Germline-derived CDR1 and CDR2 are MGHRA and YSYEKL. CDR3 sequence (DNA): TGCGCCAGCAGCCAAGAAGGAGAGGGGGGGAGCTACGAGCAGTACTTC. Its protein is CASSQEGEGGSYEQYF.

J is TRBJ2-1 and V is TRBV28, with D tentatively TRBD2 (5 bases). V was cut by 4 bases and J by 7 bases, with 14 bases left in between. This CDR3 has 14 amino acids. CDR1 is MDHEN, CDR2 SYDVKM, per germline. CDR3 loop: CASSSRWERNEQFF. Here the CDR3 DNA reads TGTGCCAGCAGTTCCCGGTGGGAGAGGAATGAGCAGTTCTTC.

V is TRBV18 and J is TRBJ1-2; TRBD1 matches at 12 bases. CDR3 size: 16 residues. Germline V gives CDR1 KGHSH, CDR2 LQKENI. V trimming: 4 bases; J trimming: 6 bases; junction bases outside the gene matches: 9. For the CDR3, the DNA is TGTGCCAGCTCACTCCGGGACAGGGGGCGCAAGGATGGCTACACCTTC. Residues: CASSLRDRGRKDGYTF.

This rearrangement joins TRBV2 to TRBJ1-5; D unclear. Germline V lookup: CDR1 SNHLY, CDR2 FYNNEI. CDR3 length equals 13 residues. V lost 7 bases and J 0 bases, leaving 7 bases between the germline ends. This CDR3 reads CASKGLSNQPQHF. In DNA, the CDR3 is TGTGCCAGCAAAGGGCTTAGCAATCAGCCCCAGCATTTT.

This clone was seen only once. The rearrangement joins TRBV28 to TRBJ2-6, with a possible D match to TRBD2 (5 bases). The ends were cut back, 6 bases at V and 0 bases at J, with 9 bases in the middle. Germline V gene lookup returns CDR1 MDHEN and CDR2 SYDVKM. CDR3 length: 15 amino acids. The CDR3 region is CASRARDSGANVLTF. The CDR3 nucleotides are TGTGCCAGCAGGGCCCGGGACTCTGGGGCCAACGTCCTGACTTTC.

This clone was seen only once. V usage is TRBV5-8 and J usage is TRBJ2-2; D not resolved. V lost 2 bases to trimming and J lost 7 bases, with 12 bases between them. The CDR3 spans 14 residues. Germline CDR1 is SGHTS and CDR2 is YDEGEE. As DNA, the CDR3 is TGTGCCAGCAGCTTCCCCAGGTGTGACGGGGAGCTGTTTTTT. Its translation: CASSFPRCDGELFF.

The CDR3 here is CASSQISGDYEQYF. In nucleotides, the CDR3 is TGTGCCAGCAGCCAAATAAGCGGGGACTACGAGCAGTACTTC. The chain uses TRBV4-2 and TRBJ2-7; 7 positions match TRBD2. J gave up 3 bases and V 2 bases, and 4 bases lay outside the gene matches. This CDR3 region has 14 residues. Germline V lookup: CDR1 LGHNA, CDR2 YNFKEQ.

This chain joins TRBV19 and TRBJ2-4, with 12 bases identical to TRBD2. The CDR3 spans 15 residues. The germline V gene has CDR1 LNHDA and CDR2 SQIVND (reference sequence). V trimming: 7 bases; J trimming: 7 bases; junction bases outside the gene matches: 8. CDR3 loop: CASTPPGTSGNIQYF. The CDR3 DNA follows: TGTGCCAGTACCCCTCCCGGGACTAGCGGGAACATTCAGTACTTC.

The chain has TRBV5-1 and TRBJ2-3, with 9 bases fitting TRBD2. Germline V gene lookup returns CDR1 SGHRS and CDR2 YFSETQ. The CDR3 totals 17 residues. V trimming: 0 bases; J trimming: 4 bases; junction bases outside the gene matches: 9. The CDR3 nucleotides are TGCGCCAGCAGCTTGGCCGTAGCGGGAGAGGCCGCAGATACGCAGTATTTT. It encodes CASSLAVAGEAADTQYF.

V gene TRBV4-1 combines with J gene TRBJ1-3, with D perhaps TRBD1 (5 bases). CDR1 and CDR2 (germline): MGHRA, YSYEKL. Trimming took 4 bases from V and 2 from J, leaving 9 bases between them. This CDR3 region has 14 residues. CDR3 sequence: CASSRRDAGNTIYF. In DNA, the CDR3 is TGCGCCAGCAGCCGCCGGGACGCTGGAAACACCATATATTTT.

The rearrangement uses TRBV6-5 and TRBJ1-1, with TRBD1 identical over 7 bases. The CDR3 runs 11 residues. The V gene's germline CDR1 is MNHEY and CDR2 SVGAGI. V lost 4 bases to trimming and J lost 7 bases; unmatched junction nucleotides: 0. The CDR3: CASSWDSEAFF. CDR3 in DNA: TGTGCCAGCAGTTGGGACAGTGAAGCTTTCTTT.

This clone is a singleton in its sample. CDR3 residues: CASSPWTPLPQETQYF. CDR3 in DNA: TGTGCCAGCAGCCCCTGGACCCCCCTTCCCCAAGAGACCCAGTACTTC. The chain is built from TRBV14 and TRBJ2-5; D remains unclear. The length of the CDR3 is 16 residues. Germline loops: CDR1 SGHDN, CDR2 FVKESK. The V end was cut by 4 bases, the J end by 1 base, with 16 bases between.

CDR3 nucleotide sequence: TGTGCCAGCAGCCCGGGACTAGCGACTAGCACAGATACGCAGTATTTT. Translated: CASSPGLATSTDTQYF. The genes are TRBV7-9 and TRBJ2-3; 10 bases line up with TRBD2. CDR1 is SEHNR, CDR2 FQNEAQ, per germline (reference sequence). The CDR3 has 16 amino acids. Germline trimming cut 5 bases from V and 0 bases from J; bases unmatched to any gene: 5.

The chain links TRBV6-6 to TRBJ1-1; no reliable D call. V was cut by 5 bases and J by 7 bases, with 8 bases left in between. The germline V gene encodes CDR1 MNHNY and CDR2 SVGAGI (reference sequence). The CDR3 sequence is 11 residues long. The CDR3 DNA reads TGTGCCAGCAGTAATGGGGTTGAAGCTTTCTTT. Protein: CASSNGVEAFF.

The CDR3 loop is CASSEALQLGDGTEAFF. The CDR3 DNA sequence: TGTGCCAGCAGTGAAGCGCTTCAATTAGGGGATGGCACTGAAGCTTTCTTT. The chain carries TRBV2 and TRBJ1-1; possible D gene TRBD1, 5 bases. V was shortened by 0 bases and J by 4 bases, with 18 bases between the two germline ends. The CDR3 contains 17 residues. The germline V gene encodes CDR1 SNHLY and CDR2 FYNNEI.

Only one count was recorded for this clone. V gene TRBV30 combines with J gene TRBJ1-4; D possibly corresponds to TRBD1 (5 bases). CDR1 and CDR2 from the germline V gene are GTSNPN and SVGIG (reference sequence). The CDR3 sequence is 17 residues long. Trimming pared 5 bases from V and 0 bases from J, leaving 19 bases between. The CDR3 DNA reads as TGTGCCTGGGAGGGGACCCGATCGCAATCAACTAATGAAAAACTGTTTTTT. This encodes CAWEGTRSQSTNEKLFF.

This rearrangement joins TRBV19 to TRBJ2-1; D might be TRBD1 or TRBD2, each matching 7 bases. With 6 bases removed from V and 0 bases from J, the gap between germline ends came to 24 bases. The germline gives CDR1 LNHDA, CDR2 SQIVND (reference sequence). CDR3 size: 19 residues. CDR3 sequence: CASSDREEPGTNSYNEQFF. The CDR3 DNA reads TGTGCCAGTAGCGACAGGGAGGAGCCGGGGACTAACTCCTACAATGAGCAGTTCTTC.

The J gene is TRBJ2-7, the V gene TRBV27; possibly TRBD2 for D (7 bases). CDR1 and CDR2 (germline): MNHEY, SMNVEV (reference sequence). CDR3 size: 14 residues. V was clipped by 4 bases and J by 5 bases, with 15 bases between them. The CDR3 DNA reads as TGTGCCAGCAGTTCGGGGGGCCCTCCCCACGAGCAGTACTTC. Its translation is CASSSGGPPHEQYF.

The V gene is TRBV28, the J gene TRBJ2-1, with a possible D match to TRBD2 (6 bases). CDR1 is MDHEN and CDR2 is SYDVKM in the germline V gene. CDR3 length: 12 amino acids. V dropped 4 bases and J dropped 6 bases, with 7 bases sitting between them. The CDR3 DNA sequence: TGTGCCAGCAGTTCTAGCGCCAATGAGCAGTTCTTC. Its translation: CASSSSANEQFF.

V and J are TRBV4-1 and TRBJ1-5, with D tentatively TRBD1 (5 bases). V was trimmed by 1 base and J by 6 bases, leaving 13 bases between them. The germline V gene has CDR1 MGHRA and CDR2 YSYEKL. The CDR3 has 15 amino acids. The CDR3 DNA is TGCGCCAGCAGCCAAGGGATGGGGGAAGGTCAGCCCCAGCATTTT. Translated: CASSQGMGEGQPQHF.

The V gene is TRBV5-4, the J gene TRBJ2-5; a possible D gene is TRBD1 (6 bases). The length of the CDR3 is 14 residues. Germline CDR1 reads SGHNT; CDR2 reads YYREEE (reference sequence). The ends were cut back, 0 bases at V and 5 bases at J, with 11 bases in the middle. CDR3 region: CASSLDRVWETQYF. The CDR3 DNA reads TGTGCCAGCAGCTTGGACAGGGTTTGGGAGACCCAGTACTTC.

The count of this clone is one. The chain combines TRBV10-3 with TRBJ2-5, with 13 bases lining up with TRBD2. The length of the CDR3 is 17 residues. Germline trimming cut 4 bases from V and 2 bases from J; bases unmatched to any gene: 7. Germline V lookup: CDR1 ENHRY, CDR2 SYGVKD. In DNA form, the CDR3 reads TGTGCCATCAGTGTTTTCCCGGGACTAGCGGGACAAGAGACCCAGTACTTC. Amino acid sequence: CAISVFPGLAGQETQYF.

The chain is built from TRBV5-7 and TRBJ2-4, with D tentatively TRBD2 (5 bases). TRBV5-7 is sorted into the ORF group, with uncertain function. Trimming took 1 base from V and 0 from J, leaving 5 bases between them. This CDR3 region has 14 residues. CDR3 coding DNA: TGTGCCAGCAGCTTGCGGGAAGCCAAAAACATTCAGTACTTC. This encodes CASSLREAKNIQYF.

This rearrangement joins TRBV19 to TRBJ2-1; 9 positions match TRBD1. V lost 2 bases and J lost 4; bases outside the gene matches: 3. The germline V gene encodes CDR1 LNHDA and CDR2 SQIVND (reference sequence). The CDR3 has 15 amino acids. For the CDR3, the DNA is TGTGCCAGTAGTATAACAGGGGGCCCGTACAATGAGCAGTTCTTC. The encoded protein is CASSITGGPYNEQFF.

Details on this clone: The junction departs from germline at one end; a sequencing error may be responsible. The CDR3 region is CASGESREGRNTEAFF. CDR3 nucleotides: TGCGCCAGCGGTGAGTCCAGGGAAGGGAGAAACACTGAAGCTTTCTTT. J is TRBJ1-1 and V is TRBV10-1; D may be TRBD1 (5 bases). Germline-derived CDR1 and CDR2 are WNHNN and SYGVQD (reference sequence). The length of the CDR3 is 16 residues.

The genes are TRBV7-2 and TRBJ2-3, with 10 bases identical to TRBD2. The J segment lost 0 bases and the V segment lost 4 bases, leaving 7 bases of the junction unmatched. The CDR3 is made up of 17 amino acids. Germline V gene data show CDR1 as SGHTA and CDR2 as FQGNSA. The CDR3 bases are TGTGCCAGCAGCTATAACCCTAGCGGGAGTAGCACAGATACGCAGTATTTT. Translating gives CASSYNPSGSSTDTQYF.

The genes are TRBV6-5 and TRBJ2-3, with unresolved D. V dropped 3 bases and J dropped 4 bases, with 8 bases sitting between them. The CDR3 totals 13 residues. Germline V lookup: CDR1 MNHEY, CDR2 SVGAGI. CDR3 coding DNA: TGTGCCAGCAGTTATAGTCCCCCAGATACGCAGTATTTT. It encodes CASSYSPPDTQYF.

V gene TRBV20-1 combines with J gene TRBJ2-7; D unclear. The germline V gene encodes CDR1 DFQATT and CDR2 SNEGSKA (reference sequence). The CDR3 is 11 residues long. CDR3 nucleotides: TGCAGAGACCCCGACCTTTACGAGCAGTACTTC. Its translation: CRDPDLYEQYF.

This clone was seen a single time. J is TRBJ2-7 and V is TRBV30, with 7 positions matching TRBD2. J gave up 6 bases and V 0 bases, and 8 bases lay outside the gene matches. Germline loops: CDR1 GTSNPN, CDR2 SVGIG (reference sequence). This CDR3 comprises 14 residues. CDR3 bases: TGTGCCTGGAGTGTACTCCTGGCTAGCGGCGAGCAGTACTTC. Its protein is CAWSVLLASGEQYF.

The CDR3 DNA reads TGTGCCAGCAGTACCCTCGGGACTAGCTACGAGCAGTACTTC. Its translation is CASSTLGTSYEQYF. The rearrangement links TRBV6-6 to TRBJ2-7, with 8 bases identical to TRBD2. This CDR3 is 14 amino acids long. The junction had 6 bases not matched to a gene; V was cut back by 5 bases and J by 3 bases. Germline loops: CDR1 MNHNY, CDR2 SVGAGI (reference sequence).